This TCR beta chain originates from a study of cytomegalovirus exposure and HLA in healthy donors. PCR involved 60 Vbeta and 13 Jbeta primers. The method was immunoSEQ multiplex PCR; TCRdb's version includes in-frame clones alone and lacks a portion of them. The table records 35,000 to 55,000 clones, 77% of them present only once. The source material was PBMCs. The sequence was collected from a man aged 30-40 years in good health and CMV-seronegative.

The CDR3 DNA reads TGTGCCAGCTCCGGGCCGGCGGACTATAGCACAGATACGCAGTATTTT. Its protein is CASSGPADYSTDTQYF. The chain recombines TRBV18 with TRBJ2-3, with a tentative D call TRBD2 (6 bases). Trimming took 6 bases from V and 0 from J, leaving 16 bases between them. CDR3 length equals 16 residues. Germline V gene sequence: CDR1 KGHSH, CDR2 LQKENI.